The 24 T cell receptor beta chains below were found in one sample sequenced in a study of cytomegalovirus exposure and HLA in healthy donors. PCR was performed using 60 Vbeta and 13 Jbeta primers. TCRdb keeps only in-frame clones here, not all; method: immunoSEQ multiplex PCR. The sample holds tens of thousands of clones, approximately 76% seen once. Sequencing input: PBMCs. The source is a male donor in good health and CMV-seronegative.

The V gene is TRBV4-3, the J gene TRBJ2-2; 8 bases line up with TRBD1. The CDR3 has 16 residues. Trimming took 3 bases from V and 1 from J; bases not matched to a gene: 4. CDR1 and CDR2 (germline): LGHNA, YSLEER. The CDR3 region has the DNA TGCGCCAGCAGCCAGGGACAGGAGATGAACACCGGGGAGCTGTTTTTT. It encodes CASSQGQEMNTGELFF.

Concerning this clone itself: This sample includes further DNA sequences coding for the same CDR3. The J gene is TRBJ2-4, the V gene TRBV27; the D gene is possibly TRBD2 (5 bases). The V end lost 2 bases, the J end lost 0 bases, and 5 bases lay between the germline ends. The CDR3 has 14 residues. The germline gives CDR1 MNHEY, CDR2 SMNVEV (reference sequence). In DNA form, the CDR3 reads TGTGCCAGCAGTTTAGCGGGAGCCAAAAACATTCAGTACTTC. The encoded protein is CASSLAGAKNIQYF.

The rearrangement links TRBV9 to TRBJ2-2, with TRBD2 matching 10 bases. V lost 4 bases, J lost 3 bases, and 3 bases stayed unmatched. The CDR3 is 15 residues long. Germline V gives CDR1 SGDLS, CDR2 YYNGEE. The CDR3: CASSMGTSDTGELFF. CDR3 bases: TGTGCCAGCAGCATGGGGACTAGCGACACCGGGGAGCTGTTTTTT.

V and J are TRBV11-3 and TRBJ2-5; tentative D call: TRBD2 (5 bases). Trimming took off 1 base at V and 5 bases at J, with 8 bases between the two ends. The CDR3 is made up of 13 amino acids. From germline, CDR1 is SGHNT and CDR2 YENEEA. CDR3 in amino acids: CASSLGAGETQYF. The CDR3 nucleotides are TGTGCCAGCAGCTTAGGCGCGGGTGAGACCCAGTACTTC. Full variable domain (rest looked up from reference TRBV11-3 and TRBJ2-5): EAGVVQSPRYKIIEKKQPVAFWCNPISGHNTLYWYLQNLGQGPELLIRYENEEAVDDSQLPKDRFSAERLKGVDSTLKIQPAELGDSAVYLCASSLGAGETQYFGPGTRLLVL.

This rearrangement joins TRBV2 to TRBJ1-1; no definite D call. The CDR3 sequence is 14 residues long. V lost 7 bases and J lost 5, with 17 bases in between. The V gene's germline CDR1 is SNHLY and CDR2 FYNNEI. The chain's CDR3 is CASTVEEGRTEAFF. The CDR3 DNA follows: TGTGCCAGCACCGTGGAGGAGGGTAGGACTGAAGCTTTCTTT.

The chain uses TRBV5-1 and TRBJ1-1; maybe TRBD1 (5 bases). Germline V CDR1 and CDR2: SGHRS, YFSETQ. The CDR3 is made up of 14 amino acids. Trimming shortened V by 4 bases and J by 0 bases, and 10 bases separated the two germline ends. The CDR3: CASSPRDLNTEAFF. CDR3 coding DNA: TGCGCCAGCAGCCCCCGGGACTTGAACACTGAAGCTTTCTTT.

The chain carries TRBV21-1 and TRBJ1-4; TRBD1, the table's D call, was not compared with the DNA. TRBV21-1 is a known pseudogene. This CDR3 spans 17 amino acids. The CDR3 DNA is TGTGCCAGCAGCAAAGCCTCAGAACAGGGTTTAAGTGAAAAACTGTTTTTT. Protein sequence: CASSKASEQGLSEKLFF.

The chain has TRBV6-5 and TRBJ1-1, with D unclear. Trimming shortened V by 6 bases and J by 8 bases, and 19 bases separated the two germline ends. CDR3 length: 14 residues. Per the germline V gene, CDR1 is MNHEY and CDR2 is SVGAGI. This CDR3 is CASRAVGFREEAFF. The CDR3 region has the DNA TGTGCCAGCAGAGCCGTCGGGTTTAGAGAAGAAGCTTTCTTT.

The CDR3, as DNA: TGTGCCAGCAGGTCCCGTCCCACAGATACGCAGTATTTT. Amino acid sequence: CASRSRPTDTQYF. The chain carries TRBV6-5 and TRBJ2-3, with unresolved D. CDR1 is MNHEY and CDR2 is SVGAGI in the germline V gene. The CDR3 runs to 13 residues. V was cut by 6 bases and J by 2 bases, with 9 bases left in between.

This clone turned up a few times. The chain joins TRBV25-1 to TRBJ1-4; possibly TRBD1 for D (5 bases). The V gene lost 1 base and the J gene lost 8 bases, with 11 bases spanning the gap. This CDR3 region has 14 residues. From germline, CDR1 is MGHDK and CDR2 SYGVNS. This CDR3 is CASSELGQEEKLFF. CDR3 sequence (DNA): TGTGCCAGCAGTGAATTAGGACAAGAAGAAAAACTGTTTTTT.

The CDR3 protein is CASSRRTSGSSYEQYF. Here the CDR3 DNA reads TGCGCCAGCAGTCGCCGGACTAGCGGGAGCTCCTACGAGCAGTACTTC. The chain links TRBV4-1 to TRBJ2-7; 13 nucleotides match TRBD2. Trimming at V came to 6 bases and at J to 0 bases, leaving 5 bases not matched to a gene. This CDR3 region has 16 residues. Per germline, CDR1 MGHRA and CDR2 YSYEKL.

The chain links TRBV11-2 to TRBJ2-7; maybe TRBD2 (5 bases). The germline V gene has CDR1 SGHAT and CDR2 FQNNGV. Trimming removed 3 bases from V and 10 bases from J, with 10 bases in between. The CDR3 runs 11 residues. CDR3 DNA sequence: TGTGCCAGCAGCTTTGGTGGGAGTCAGTACTTC. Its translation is CASSFGGSQYF.

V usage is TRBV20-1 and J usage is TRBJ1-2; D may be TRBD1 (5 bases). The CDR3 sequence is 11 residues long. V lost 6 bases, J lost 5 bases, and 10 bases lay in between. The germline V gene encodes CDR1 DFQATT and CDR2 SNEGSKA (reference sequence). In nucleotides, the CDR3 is TGCAGTGCGTCCAGGGTTTATGGCTACACCTTC. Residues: CSASRVYGYTF.

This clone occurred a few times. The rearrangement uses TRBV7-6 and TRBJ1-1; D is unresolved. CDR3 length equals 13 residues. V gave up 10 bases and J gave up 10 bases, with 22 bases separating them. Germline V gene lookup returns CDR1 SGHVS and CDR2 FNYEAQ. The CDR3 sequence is CATLIGPQEVAFF. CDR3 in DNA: TGTGCCACTCTGATCGGGCCGCAGGAGGTAGCTTTCTTT.

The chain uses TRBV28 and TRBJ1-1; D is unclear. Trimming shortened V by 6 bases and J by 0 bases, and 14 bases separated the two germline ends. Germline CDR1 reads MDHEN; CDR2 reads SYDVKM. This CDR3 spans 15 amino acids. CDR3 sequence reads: CASSKSGGMNTEAFF. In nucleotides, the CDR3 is TGTGCCAGCAGCAAATCGGGAGGAATGAACACTGAAGCTTTCTTT.

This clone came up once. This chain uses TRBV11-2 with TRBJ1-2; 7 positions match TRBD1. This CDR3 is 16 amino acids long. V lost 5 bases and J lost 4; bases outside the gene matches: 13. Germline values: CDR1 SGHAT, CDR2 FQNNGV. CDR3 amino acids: CASSQESTGDGYGYTF. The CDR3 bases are TGTGCCAGCAGCCAAGAATCTACAGGGGACGGCTATGGCTACACCTTC.

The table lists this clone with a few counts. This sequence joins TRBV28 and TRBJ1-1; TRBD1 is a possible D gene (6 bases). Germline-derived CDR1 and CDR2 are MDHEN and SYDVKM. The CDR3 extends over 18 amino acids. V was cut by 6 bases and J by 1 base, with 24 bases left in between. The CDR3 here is CASSPGQRRRQWNTEAFF. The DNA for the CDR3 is TGTGCCAGCAGCCCAGGACAGCGTAGGAGGCAATGGAACACTGAAGCTTTCTTT. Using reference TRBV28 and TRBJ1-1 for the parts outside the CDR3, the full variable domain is DVKVTQSSRYLVKRTGEKVFLECVQDMDHENMFWYRQDPGLGLRLIYFSYDVKMKEKGDIPEGYSVSREKKERFSLILESASTNQTSMYLCASSPGQRRRQWNTEAFFGQGTRLTVV.

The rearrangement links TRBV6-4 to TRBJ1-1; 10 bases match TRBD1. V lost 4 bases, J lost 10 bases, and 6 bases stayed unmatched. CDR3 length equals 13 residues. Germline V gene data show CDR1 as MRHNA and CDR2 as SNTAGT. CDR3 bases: TGTGCCAGCAGTGTAGGACAGGGGGGACGAGCTTTCTTT. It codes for CASSVGQGGRAFF.

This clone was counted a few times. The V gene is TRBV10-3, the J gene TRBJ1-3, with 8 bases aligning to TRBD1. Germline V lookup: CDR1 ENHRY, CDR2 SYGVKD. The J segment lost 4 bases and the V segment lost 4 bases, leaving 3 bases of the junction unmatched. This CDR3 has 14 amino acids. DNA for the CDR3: TGTGCCATCAGTGTCGGGACAGGAGGAAACACCATATATTTT. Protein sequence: CAISVGTGGNTIYF.

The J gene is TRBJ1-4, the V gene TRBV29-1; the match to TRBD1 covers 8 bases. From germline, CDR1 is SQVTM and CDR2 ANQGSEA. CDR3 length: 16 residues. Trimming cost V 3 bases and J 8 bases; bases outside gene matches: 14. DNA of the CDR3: TGCAGCGTTGAGGTGACAGGGGCCGCCCTGGGGGAAAAACTGTTTTTT. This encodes CSVEVTGAALGEKLFF.

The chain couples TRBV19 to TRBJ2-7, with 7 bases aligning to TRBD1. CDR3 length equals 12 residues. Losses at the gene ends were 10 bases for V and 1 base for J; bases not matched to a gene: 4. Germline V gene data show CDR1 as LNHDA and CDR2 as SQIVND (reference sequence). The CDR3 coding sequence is TGTGCCACCGCAGGGGGATCCTACGAGCAGTACTTC. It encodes CATAGGSYEQYF.

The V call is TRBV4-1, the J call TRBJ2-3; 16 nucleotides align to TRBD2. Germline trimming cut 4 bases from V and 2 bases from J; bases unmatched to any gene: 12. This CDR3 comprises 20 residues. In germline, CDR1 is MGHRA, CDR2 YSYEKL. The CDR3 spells CASSPPPGLAGGPATDTQYF. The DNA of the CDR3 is TGCGCCAGCAGCCCCCCCCCGGGACTAGCGGGAGGGCCTGCCACAGATACGCAGTATTTT.

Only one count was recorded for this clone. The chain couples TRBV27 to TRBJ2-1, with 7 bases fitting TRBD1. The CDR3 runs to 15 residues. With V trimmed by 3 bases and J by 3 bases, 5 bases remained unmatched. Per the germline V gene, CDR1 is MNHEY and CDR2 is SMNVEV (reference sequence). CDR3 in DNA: TGTGCCAGCAGTTTCTCAGGGGGTTTCTACAATGAGCAGTTCTTC. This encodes CASSFSGGFYNEQFF.

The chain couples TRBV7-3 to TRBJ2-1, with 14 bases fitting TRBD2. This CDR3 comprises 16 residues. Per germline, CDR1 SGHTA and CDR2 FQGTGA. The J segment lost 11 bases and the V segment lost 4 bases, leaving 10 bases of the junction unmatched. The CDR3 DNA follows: TGTGCCAGCAGCTCAATGGGGGGACTAGCGGGGGCAAAGCAGTTCTTC. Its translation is CASSSMGGLAGAKQFF.